A single sample gave rise to the 6 T cell receptor beta chains below, sequenced in a study of blood T cell repertoires in COVID-19. Clones were read by immunoSEQ multiplex PCR, and TCRdb kept only the in-frame ones, dropping some. The table has over 150,000 clones, around 82% seen once; the top ten hold about 12%. Sequenced input: PBMCs or T cells enriched from blood (not recorded which). The receptors here all came from a man aged 40-49 years who had recovered from COVID-19.

This chain uses TRBV30 with TRBJ1-2, with TRBD1 identical over 8 bases. After removal of 4 bases from V and 5 bases from J, the junction contained 9 bases not matched to a gene. Germline CDR1 and CDR2: GTSNPN and SVGIG (reference sequence). CDR3 length: 14 residues. This CDR3 is CAWNPTGADYGYTF. In DNA, the CDR3 is TGTGCCTGGAACCCGACAGGGGCCGATTATGGCTACACCTTC.

J is TRBJ2-7 and V is TRBV14; 13 bases line up with TRBD2. This CDR3 has 18 residues. J gave up 3 bases and V 4 bases, and 12 bases lay outside the gene matches. The germline V gene has CDR1 SGHDN and CDR2 FVKESK. The CDR3 region is CASSPHPRTSGSLYEQYV. The CDR3 DNA reads TGTGCCAGCAGCCCCCACCCACGGACTAGCGGGAGCCTCTACGAGCAGTACGTC.

This chain links TRBV18 with TRBJ2-1; D is undetermined. The germline V gene has CDR1 KGHSH and CDR2 LQKENI. V was clipped by 1 base and J by 0 bases, with 7 bases between them. The CDR3 spans 15 residues. The chain's CDR3 is CASSPQASSYNEQFF. CDR3 DNA: TGTGCCAGCTCACCACAAGCGAGCTCCTACAATGAGCAGTTCTTC.

Only a few counts were recorded for this clone. This chain links TRBV12-3 or TRBV12-4 with TRBJ2-7, with a weak D call TRBD2 (6 bases). Deletions cut 1 base from V and 3 bases from J, with 7 bases between. This CDR3 has 13 residues. The DNA of the CDR3 is TGTGCCAGCAGTTTAGGGGGGGACTACGAGCAGTACGTC. Translation gives CASSLGGDYEQYV.

The V and J genes are TRBV6-2 or TRBV6-3 and TRBJ2-7, with D perhaps TRBD1 (7 bases). The CDR3 is made up of 16 amino acids. V lost 0 bases and J lost 3, with 15 bases in between. Germline lookup yields CDR1 MNHEY and CDR2 SVGEGT. CDR3 nucleotides: TGTGCCAGCAGTTACTCGGTCGGAGGGGGCGGCTACGAGCAGTACTTC. Encoded protein: CASSYSVGGGGYEQYF.

The chain combines TRBV29-1 with TRBJ2-1; 9 bases align to TRBD1. The CDR3 length is 14 residues. The germline V gene encodes CDR1 SQVTM and CDR2 ANQGSEA. V was pared by 2 bases and J by 4 bases, with 3 bases of the junction left unmatched. The CDR3 sequence: CSVERDRAYNEQFF. The CDR3 nucleotides are TGCAGCGTTGAAAGGGACAGGGCGTACAATGAGCAGTTCTTC.